The T cell receptor beta chain under discussion was sequenced for a study of T cell responses to AZD1222 COVID-19 vaccine. Study-level findings and limits: The span of vaccine-associated CD4 TCRs extended across spike, with dominance at 160-218 and 743-854. Repertoire sampling occurred only after the peak T cell response. Recipients of two AZD1222 doses showed rising Spike-specific TCR breadth and depth. White British people made up most donors, females outnumbered males, and clonal diversity was possibly underestimated.

Some clones are missing from TCRdb's copy, which holds only in-frame ones; the method was immunoSEQ multiplex PCR. Here the sample spans 93,000 or so clones, 91% being singletons. As to this clone: Its antigen is still unknown.

CDR1 is KGHSH and CDR2 is LQKENI in the germline V gene. V lost 2 bases to trimming and J lost 7 bases, with 8 bases between them. The CDR3 covers 12 residues. The chain has TRBV18 and TRBJ1-1; no firm D call. Specimen: peripheral blood, collected on day 0 of AZD1222 vaccination. The sequence was obtained from an adult in good health. This chain's CDR3 is CASSPNGIEAFF. The CDR3 nucleotides are TGTGCCAGCTCACCAAATGGGATTGAAGCTTTCTTT.